This T cell receptor beta chain was sequenced in a study of molecular identifiers for immune sequencing clone quantification. The overall study: Replicates involved a five-way split of RNA from 20,000 or 100,000 naive CD8 cells, with sequencing of four.

Points from the study as a whole: Over 99% of CMV-specific effector molecules, but under 1% of naive ones, were in clones above 20 copies.

Libraries of bulk TCR were made by previously described methods (with listed TCR primers). TCRdb passed the PCR reads through MiXCR, listing each CDR3 protein once. Here the sample spans some 680,000 distinct CDR3 sequences, about 25% being singletons. The CDR3 extends over 14 amino acids. CDR1 and CDR2 from the germline V gene are LNHDA and SQIVND (reference sequence). V was pared by 6 bases and J by 1 base, with 0 bases of the junction left unmatched. The table lists this clonotype with a few counts. Its matching antigen is unknown. Sorted naive CD8 T cells were those defined as CD8+CD4-CCR7+CD45RA+.

The sequence came from a human donor in good health. Some libraries in this study had Jurkat cell RNA spiked in. Input material: naive CD8+ T cells from blood, with Jurkat cell RNA spiked in. Subset given: FACS-sorted CD8+CD4-CCR7+CD45RA+ naive T cells. This chain links TRBV19 with TRBJ2-3; the match to TRBD2 covers 11 bases. CDR3 DNA sequence: TGTGCCAGTAGACTAGCGGGAGGCACAGATACGCAGTATTTT. This sequence encodes CASRLAGGTDTQYF.